The entry below describes one T cell receptor beta chain. This clone was seen a handful of times. This receptor's antigen is unknown. No much larger clonotype is one base removed from it; base qualities were not supplied. This specimen comes from a study of cytomegalovirus exposure and HLA in healthy donors (dated by TCRdb to 2016 to 2017). In terms of the full investigation: In an earlier analysis of around 540 of the donors, around 290 Gb of sequence data and about 110 million unique TCR beta sequences from roughly 180 million T cells were reported. About 300 gigabases of sequencing data and roughly 90 million unique TCR sequences were included in an early release covering about 620 HLA-typed donors. The genetic ancestry cluster associated with self-reported Caucasian donors included over 80% of the 300 to 400 genotyped donors. The study aimed to test whether cataloging public T cell receptors could reveal signatures of past pathogen exposure. Using immunosequencing, the study profiled T cell repertoires from some 670 subjects and related those repertoires to cytomegalovirus serostatus. In addition to the first cohort of hundreds of subjects, a separate validation cohort of about 120 different subjects was used. To predict cytomegalovirus infection status, the study brought together high-throughput TCR immunosequencing, statistical association of individual TCRs with disease status, and machine learning. To study patterns of TCR occurrence, a later analysis re-analyzed previously published TCR beta repertoires from more than 550 donors and added high-resolution HLA genotyping. Rather than using new phenotypic data, the later analysis identified candidate immune exposures from TCR beta sequences and from how often those sequences occurred across donors. An earlier analysis of 500 to 650 of the donors applied high-throughput TCR beta sequencing to assess whether each TCR beta V gene segment acted as functional or pseudogenic. Donor age, sex, ethnicity and CMV serostatus were compiled together with the repertoire data. In a later genetic analysis, genome-wide SNP genotypes for about 55% of the roughly 700 donors were used, and that subset was treated as a discovery cohort. Every discovery cohort repertoire had been produced on one sequencing platform. Both class I and class II loci were covered by HLA typing, at four-digit resolution. Typing coverage differed by locus: A, B, C, DRB1 and DQB1 were typed in roughly 620-630 donors, DQA1 in 500 to 550, DPA1 in nearly 610, and DPB1 in just under 490. Several DR-DQ haplotypes were handled as single units for association and clustering because linkage in the cohort was strong. Among a few hundred genotyped donors of the cohort, an average of 235,054 unique TCR beta nucleotide sequences were sequenced per donor, roughly a sixth of them non-productive.

The cohort comprised 550 to 700 healthy bone marrow donors. At the time of sampling, every cohort member was nominally healthy, though immune exposures that went unrecorded were likely present. The donor tested CMV seropositive and was one of the 289 seropositive cohort members. A peripheral blood sample was provided by each donor, and peripheral blood mononuclear cells were used for TCR beta sequencing. The Qiagen DNeasy Blood Extraction Kit was used to extract genomic DNA from the blood cell samples. Library preparation was by the immunoSEQ multiplex PCR assay. A mixture of 60 forward primers for TCR Vbeta segments and 13 reverse primers for TCR Jbeta segments was used in the multiplex PCR. Amplification of the CDR3 region of rearranged TCR beta genes was performed with a multiplex PCR assay on genomic DNA. The amplified TCR beta libraries were sequenced on the Illumina HiSeq System as 87-base-pair reads. Processing in the source paper ran as follows. Across the 500 to 700 repertoires, a later analysis counted 75 million to 90 million unique TCR beta chains, some 11 million of which were shared by at least two donors. A nearest-neighbor algorithm error-corrected the raw reads and collapsed the reads into unique sequences, merging closely related sequences to remove PCR and sequencing errors. CDR3 sequences were aligned to IMGT reference sequences to assign V, D and J gene segments. For a sequence to be retained, a match of at least six nucleotides to both a V gene segment and a J gene segment was required. A rearrangement counted as productive if the CDR3 had no stop codons and remained in frame with V and J, and every other rearrangement counted as non-productive. CDR3 was defined according to IMGT convention as the region running from the second conserved V-encoded cysteine to the conserved J-encoded phenylalanine. The earlier analysis of some 550 of the donors excluded any sequence lacking an unambiguous match to a single V gene segment. An earlier analysis of 500 to 700 of the donors classified V segments as functional when productive rearrangements were above 56.7% and as segregating when the standard deviation between donors was above 5%. A statistical classification framework was built for diagnosing cytomegalovirus status from the catalog of TCR beta chain sequences. A later analysis assigned V and J genes by comparing TCR nucleotide sequences with IMGT/GENE-DB human TR gene sequences. The TCRdist pipeline was used in a later analysis to assign CDR3 sequences and most-parsimonious VDJ recombination scenarios. In a later analysis, each TCR beta chain was defined by its CDR3 amino acid sequence together with its V-gene family, and reads without a unique V-gene family were excluded. To address suspected cross-contamination and a sequencing artifact, a later analysis removed under 600 highly shared, low-generation-probability nucleotide sequences. A later analysis calculated a clonal expansion index for each public chain from normalized within-repertoire ranks of inferred template counts. A later analysis computed generation probabilities with a VDJ recombination model fitted to out-of-frame rearrangements, and checked the results against IGoR. In a later analysis, hypergeometric tests were used to score TCR-TCR, TCR-HLA and TCR-CMV co-occurrence, with a repertoire-size bias correction applied to TCR pairs. To estimate false discovery rates, a later analysis permuted the HLA or CMV assignments 20 times. In a later analysis, co-occurring TCRs were grouped using DBSCAN, and TCRdist sequence similarity was added for clustering within HLA-allele-positive subsets. For co-occurrence clustering, repertoires with fewer than 30,000 or more than 120,000 public chains were excluded, along with four or five repertoires with anomalous nucleotide sharing. TCRdb took over this immuneACCESS table, retaining in-frame rearrangements with V and J assigned. Such tables are incomplete; in checked studies, under half of the missing clones stem from an unresolved V gene, and the remainder is unexplained. That table gives V, J and clone size, and the DNA gave D and trimming. The sample data list about 31,000 clones, and about 65% of these were observed just once. The ten most abundant clones make up about a fifth of the sample.

Broader findings and caveats from the paper: The presence/absence analyses assumed that sequencing depth was roughly uniform across donors, and that assumption may not be true. HLA typing was unavailable for some donors at each locus, so association tests used only the typed subset. In an earlier analysis of approximately 590 of the donors, most TCR beta V segments appeared in productive rearrangements about 90% or about 30% of the time, broadly matching IMGT annotations. In the study, some 160 TCR beta chains were listed as associated with cytomegalovirus. In both the original and validation cohorts, the classifier was reported to diagnose cytomegalovirus status with high specificity and sensitivity. At a false discovery rate of 0.05, a later analysis linked some 18,000 TCR beta sequences to specific HLA alleles. In a later genetic analysis, a missense DCLRE1C variant was associated with V-gene and J-gene trimming of TCR beta chains, and the association was replicated in an independent cohort. In vitro tests confirmed that a few of the cytomegalovirus-associated TCR beta chains recognize cytomegalovirus antigens. The earlier analysis of 450 to 700 of the donors excluded roughly 16 rarely observed V segments, including chromosome 9 orphons, because counts were too low. A further reported finding was that TCR beta sequences accurately predicted the HLA-A and HLA-B alleles for most subjects in the first cohort. Immune exposure information for the cohort was limited to CMV serostatus. According to a later analysis, parvovirus B19, influenza, CMV and Epstein-Barr virus appeared linked to several top co-occurrence clusters. Most TCR sequences were observed very rarely across donors, whereas some public TCRs were present in many individuals. A later analysis found that most CMV-associated TCR beta chains appeared HLA-restricted, with HLA associations seemingly driven largely by CMV exposure. The cohort was sequenced for TCR beta chains only, and without alpha or paired-chain data the features that could be detected were limited. In a later analysis, the rate of TCR association differed among HLA loci, with DRB1 alleles having the most associated TCRs and HLA-C alleles having the fewest. When HLA alleles, especially DR and DQ, strongly co-occurred, attributing TCR associations to individual alleles was difficult. A cluster of highly shared sequence variants was judged likely to be a technical artifact of the sequencing pipeline. Some IMGT-functional V segments, including TRBV6-2 and TRBV6-3, could not be told apart with the 87-base-pair reads, so those segments were excluded. In a later analysis, HLA-associated TCR beta chains were found to be more clonally expanded and to have lower generation probabilities than equally common non-associated chains. In a later genetic analysis, fewer N-insertions in productive TCRs were reported among donors in an Asian-associated ancestry cluster than the approximately 670-donor mean. The authors suggested that the approach could potentially be generalized to other disease states and immunological phenotypes. Linkage disequilibrium might explain the correlated functional status among segregating V segments, but an unknown experimental factor could not be ruled out.

Trimming takes 0 bases from V and 0 bases from J, and the germline ends sit 3 bases apart. Taken from the germline V gene, the CDR1 and CDR2 loops are SGHTA and FQGNSA. Measured from the cysteine to the phenylalanine, the CDR3 is 13 residues long. Left in the record is the CDR3 DNA by itself, 39 bases read in frame from the first base. This receptor was taken from a man aged 50 or older in good health and CMV-seropositive. Material for sequencing was PBMCs. The chain is encoded by TRBV7-2 joined to TRBJ2-7; no D gene call is confident. The DNA reads TGTGCCAGCAGCTTAGCCTTCTCCTACGAGCAGTACTTC. Its amino acids are CASSLAFSYEQYF.